Here is one T cell receptor beta chain with its context. The data originate from a study of control samples from healthy donors and cancer patients. Sequenced by immunoSEQ multiplex PCR; TCRdb stores in-frame clones only, minus some. This table has about 190,000 clones, 90% to 95% appearing once. J lost 4 bases, V lost 3 bases, and 5 bases had no gene match. CDR3 length: 15 amino acids. The V gene's germline CDR1 is SNHLY and CDR2 FYNNEI. This chain links TRBV2 with TRBJ2-1, with 8 nucleotides matching TRBD2. The sequencing input was blood. This receptor was taken from a man aged 30-40 years in good health. The CDR3 region has the DNA TGTGCCAGCAGTGATAAGGCTAGCGGGTACAATGAGCAGTTCTTC. It specifies CASSDKASGYNEQFF.